A selection of T cell receptor beta chains follows, all from one sample in a study of identical twins. TCRdb itself ran the 5' RACE reads through MiXCR, one entry per CDR3 protein. The repertoire holds about 240,000 distinct CDR3 sequences, with 6.5% to 9% as singletons. These data also formed part of another study, on yellow fever vaccine responses in identical twins.

What was sequenced was CD8+ T cells sorted from blood. Every receptor here comes from a woman aged 18-29 years in good health. CDR3s include the opening cysteine and the closing phenylalanine or tryptophan. The D gene is left open where the match is weak. Size is omitted from some rows. Given values are once, few, many or a class for expanded clones.

CASSYNVGTANEKLFF,TGTGCCAGCAGCTACAACGTAGGGACAGCTAATGAAAAACTGTTTTTT,TRBJ1-4,TRBD1,many,TRBV11-2
CSASSGGESTDTQYF,TGCAGTGCTAGCTCCGGGGGAGAAAGCACAGATACGCAGTATTTT,TRBJ2-3,NA,NA,TRBV20-1
CASSSRDEGGTEAFF,TGCGCCAGCAGCTCCCGGGACGAGGGAGGGACTGAAGCTTTCTTT,TRBJ1-1,NA,NA,TRBV5-1
CSASRAGDYSGANVLTF,TGCAGTGCTAGCCGGGCGGGAGACTACTCTGGGGCCAACGTCCTGACTTTC,TRBJ2-6,TRBD2,few,TRBV20-1
CASSLTGDTDTQYF,TGTGCCAGCAGTTTAACGGGAGACACAGATACGCAGTATTTT,TRBJ2-3,NA,many,TRBV27
CASSPNPYYEQYF,TGTGCCAGCAGTCCAAACCCATACTACGAGCAGTACTTC,TRBJ2-7,NA,many,TRBV27
CSARDLLADSYNEQFF,TGCAGTGCTAGAGATCTCCTAGCGGACTCCTACAATGAGCAGTTCTTC,TRBJ2-1,TRBD2,many,TRBV20-1
CASSYAVTGSNSPLHF,TGTGCCAGCAGTTACGCGGTGACAGGGTCCAATTCACCCCTCCACTTT,TRBJ1-6,TRBD1,few,TRBV27
CASRGRTGSYEQYF,TGTGCCAGCAGGGGCCGGACAGGTTCCTACGAGCAGTACTTC,TRBJ2-7,TRBD1,few,TRBV13
CASSQLRASYNEQFF,TGCGCCAGCAGCCAACTCCGGGCCTCCTACAATGAGCAGTTCTTC,TRBJ2-1,NA,few,TRBV4-1
CASSLTSGRDYNEQFF,TGTGCCAGCAGCCTCACTAGCGGGCGTGACTACAATGAGCAGTTCTTC,TRBJ2-1,TRBD2,NA,TRBV28
CASSYYPRGETQYF,TGTGCCAGCAGTTACTACCCCAGGGGAGAGACCCAGTACTTC,TRBJ2-5,NA,NA,TRBV6-5
CATSDSGPIQGSGPGDTGELFF,TGTGCCACCAGTGATTCCGGGCCAATCCAGGGTAGCGGGCCCGGCGACACCGGGGAGCTGTTTTTT,TRBJ2-2,TRBD2,NA,TRBV24-1
CASSQARDRGTNTEAFF,TGTGCCAGCAGCCAAGCAAGGGACAGGGGAACGAACACTGAAGCTTTCTTT,TRBJ1-1,TRBD1,NA,TRBV7-6
CASSLESWGYNEQFF,TGTGCCAGCAGCTTGGAATCTTGGGGGTACAATGAGCAGTTCTTC,TRBJ2-1,NA,NA,TRBV5-8